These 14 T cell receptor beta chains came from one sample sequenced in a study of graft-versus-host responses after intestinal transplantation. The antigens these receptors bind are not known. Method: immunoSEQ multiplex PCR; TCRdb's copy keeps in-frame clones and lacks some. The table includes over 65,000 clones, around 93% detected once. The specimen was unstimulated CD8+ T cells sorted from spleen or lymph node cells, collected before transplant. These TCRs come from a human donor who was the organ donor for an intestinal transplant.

CDR3 sequence reads: CASSLVSGGGDTQYF. For the CDR3, the DNA is TGTGCCAGCAGCTTAGTGTCGGGGGGGGGAGATACGCAGTATTTT. The chain couples TRBV7-6 to TRBJ2-3; 8 positions agree with TRBD2. Germline-derived CDR1 and CDR2 are SGHVS and FNYEAQ. CDR3 length equals 15 residues. J was trimmed by 5 bases and V by 1 base; bases with no gene match: 5. Together with reference TRBV7-6 and TRBJ2-3, the CDR3 gives the full variable domain: GAGVSQSPRYKVTKRGQDVALRCDPISGHVSLYWYRQALGQGPEFLTYFNYEAQQDKSGLPNDRFSAERPEGSISTLTIQRTEQRDSAMYRCASSLVSGGGDTQYFGPGTRLTVL.

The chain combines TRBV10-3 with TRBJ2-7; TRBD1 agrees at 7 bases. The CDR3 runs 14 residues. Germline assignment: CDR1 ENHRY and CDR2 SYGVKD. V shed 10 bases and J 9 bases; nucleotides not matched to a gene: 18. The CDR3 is CATRQGTKRVGQYF. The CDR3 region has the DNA TGTGCCACCCGACAGGGAACCAAAAGGGTGGGGCAGTACTTC.

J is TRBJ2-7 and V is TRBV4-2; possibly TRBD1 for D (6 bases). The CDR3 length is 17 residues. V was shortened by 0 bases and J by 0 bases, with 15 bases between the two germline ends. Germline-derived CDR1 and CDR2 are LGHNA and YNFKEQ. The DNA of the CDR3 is TGTGCCAGCAGCCAAGATCCGCGACAGGTAAACTCCTACGAGCAGTACTTC. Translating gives CASSQDPRQVNSYEQYF.

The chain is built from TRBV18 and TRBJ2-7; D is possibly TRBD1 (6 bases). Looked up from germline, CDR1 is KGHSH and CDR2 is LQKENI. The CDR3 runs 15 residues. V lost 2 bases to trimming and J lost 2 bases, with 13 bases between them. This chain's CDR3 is CASSPGVGDTYEQYF. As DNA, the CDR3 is TGTGCCAGCTCACCAGGGGTCGGGGACACCTACGAGCAGTACTTC.

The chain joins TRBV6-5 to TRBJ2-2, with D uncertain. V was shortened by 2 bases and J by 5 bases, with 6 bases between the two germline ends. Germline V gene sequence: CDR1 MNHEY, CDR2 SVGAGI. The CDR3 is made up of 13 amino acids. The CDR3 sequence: CASSYGRTGELFF. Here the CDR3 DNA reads TGTGCCAGCAGTTACGGGCGGACCGGGGAGCTGTTTTTT.

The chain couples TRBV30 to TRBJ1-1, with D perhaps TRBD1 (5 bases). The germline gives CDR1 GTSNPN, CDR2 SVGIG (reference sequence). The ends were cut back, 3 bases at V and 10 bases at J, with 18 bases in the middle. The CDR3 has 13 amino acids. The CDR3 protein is CAWSAITIGGAFF. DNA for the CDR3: TGTGCCTGGAGCGCCATTACGATTGGGGGAGCTTTCTTT.

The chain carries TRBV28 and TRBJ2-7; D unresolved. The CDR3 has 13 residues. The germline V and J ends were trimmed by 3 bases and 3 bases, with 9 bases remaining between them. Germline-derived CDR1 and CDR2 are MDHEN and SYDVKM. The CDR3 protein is CASSFGVGYEQYF. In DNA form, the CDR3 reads TGTGCCAGCAGTTTCGGCGTTGGCTACGAGCAGTACTTC.

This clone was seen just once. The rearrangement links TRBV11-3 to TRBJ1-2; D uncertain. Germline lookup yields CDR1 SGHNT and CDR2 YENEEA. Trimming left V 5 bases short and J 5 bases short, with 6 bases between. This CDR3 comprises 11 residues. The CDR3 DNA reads TGTGCCAGCAGCGGAGGGTATGGCTACACCTTC. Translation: CASSGGYGYTF.

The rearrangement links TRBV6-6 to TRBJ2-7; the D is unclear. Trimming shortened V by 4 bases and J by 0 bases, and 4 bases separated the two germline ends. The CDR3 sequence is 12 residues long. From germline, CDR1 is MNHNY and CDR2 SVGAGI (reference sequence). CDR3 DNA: TGTGCCAGCAGTTTTTCCTCCTACGAGCAGTACTTC. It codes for CASSFSSYEQYF.

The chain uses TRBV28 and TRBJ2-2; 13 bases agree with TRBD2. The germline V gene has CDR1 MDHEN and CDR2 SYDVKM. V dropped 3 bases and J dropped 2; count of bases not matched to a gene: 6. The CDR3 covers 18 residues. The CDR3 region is CASSFSGLAGVNTGELFF. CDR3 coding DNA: TGTGCCAGCAGTTTTTCAGGACTAGCGGGGGTTAACACCGGGGAGCTGTTTTTT.

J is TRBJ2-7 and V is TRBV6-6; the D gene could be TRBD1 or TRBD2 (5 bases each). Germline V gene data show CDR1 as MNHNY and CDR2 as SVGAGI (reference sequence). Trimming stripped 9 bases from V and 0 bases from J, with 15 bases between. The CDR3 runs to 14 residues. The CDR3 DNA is TGTGCCAGTAGAAACCGGGACCACTCCTACGAGCAGTACTTC. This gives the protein CASRNRDHSYEQYF.

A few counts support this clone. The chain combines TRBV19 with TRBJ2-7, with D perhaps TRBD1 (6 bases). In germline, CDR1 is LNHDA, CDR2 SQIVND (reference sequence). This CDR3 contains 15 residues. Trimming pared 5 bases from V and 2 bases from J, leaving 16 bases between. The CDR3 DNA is TGTGCCAGTAGTGGCCCTGGACAGAATACCTACGAGCAGTACTTC. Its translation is CASSGPGQNTYEQYF.

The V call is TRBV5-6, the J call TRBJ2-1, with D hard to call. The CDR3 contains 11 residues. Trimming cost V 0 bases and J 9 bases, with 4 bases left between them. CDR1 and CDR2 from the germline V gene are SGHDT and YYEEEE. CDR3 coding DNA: TGTGCCAGCAGCTTGGGAGGTGAGCAGTTCTTC. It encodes CASSLGGEQFF.

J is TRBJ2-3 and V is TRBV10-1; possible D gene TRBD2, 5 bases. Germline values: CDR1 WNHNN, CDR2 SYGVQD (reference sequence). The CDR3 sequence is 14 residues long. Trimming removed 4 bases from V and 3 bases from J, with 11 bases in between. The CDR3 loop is CASSVRGMTDTQYF. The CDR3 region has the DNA TGCGCCAGCAGTGTCCGGGGTATGACAGATACGCAGTATTTT.